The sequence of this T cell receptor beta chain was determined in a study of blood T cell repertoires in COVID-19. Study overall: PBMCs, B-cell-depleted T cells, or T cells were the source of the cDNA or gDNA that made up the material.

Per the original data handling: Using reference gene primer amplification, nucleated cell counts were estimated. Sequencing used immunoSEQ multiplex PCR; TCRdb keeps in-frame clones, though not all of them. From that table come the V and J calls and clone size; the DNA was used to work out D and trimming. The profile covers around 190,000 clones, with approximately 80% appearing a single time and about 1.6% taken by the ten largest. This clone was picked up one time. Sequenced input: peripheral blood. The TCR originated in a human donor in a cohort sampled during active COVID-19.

In nucleotides, the CDR3 is TGTGCCAGCAGGGGGACAGGGGATCAGCCCCAGCATTTT. It is translated as CASRGTGDQPQHF. The chain is built from TRBV7-9 and TRBJ1-5, with TRBD1 matching 10 bases. Germline-derived CDR1 and CDR2 are SEHNR and FQNEAQ (reference sequence). Germline trimming cut 6 bases from V and 5 bases from J; bases unmatched to any gene: 1. The CDR3 has 13 residues.